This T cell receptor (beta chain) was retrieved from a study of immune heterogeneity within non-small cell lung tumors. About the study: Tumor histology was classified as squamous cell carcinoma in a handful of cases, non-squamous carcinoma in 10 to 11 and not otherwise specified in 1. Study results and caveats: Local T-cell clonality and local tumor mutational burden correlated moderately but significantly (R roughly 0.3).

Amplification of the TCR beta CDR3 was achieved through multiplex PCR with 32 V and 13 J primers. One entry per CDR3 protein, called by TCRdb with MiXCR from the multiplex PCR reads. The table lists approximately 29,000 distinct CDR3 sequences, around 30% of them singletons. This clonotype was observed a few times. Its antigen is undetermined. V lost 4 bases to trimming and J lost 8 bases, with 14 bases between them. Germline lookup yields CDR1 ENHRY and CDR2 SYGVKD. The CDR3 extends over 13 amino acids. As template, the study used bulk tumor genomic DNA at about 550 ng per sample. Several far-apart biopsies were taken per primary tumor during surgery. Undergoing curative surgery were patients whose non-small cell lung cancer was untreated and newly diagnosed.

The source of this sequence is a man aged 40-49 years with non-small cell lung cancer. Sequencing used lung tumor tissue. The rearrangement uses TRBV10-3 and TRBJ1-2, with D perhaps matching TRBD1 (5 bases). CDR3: CAISAGTYVGYTF. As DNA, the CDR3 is TGTGCCATCAGTGCCGGGACCTACGTGGGCTACACCTTC.